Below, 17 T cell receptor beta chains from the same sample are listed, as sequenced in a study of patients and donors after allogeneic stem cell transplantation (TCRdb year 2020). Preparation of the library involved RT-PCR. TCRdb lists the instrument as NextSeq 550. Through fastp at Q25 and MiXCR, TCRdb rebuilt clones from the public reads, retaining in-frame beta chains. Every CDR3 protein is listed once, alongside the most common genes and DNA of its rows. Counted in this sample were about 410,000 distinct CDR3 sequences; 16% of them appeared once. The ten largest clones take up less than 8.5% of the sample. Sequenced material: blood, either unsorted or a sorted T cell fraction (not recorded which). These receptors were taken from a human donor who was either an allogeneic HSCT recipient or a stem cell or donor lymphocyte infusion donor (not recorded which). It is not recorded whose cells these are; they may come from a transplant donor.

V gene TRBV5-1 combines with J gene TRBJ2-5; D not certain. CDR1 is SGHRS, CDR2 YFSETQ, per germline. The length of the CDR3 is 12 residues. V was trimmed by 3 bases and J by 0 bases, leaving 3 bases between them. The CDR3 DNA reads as TGCGCCAGCAGCTCCCACCAAGAGACCCAGTACTTC. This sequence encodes CASSSHQETQYF.

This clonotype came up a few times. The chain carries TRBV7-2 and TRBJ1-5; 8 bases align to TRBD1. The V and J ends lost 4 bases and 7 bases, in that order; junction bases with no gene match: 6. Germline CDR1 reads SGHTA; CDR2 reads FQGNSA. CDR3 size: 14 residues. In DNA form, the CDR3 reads TGTGCCAGCAGCTCAGGACAGGGCCGACAGCCCCAGCATTTT. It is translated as CASSSGQGRQPQHF.

The CDR3 DNA follows: TGCAGCGTCGGTCTAGCGGGGGGCAGATACTGGAGTACGCAGTATTTT. Its protein product is CSVGLAGGRYWSTQYF. The gene calls are TRBV29-1 and TRBJ2-3; 11 bases align to TRBD2. Trimming cost V 6 bases and J 8 bases; bases outside gene matches: 16. This CDR3 contains 16 residues. Per the germline V gene, CDR1 is SQVTM and CDR2 is ANQGSEA.

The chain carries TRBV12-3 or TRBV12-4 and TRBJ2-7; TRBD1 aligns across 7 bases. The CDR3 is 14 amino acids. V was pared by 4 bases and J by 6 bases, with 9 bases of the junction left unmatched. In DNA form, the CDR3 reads TGTGCCAGCAGTTCCGCCTCGACAGGGATCGAGCAGTACTTC. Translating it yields CASSSASTGIEQYF.

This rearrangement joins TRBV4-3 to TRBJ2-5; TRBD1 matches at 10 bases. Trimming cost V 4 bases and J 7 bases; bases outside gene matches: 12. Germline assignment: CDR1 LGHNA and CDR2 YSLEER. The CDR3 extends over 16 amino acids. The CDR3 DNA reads TGCGCCAGCAGCCGTGGCGGACAGGGGGAAAGAGGGACCCAGTACTTC. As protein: CASSRGGQGERGTQYF.

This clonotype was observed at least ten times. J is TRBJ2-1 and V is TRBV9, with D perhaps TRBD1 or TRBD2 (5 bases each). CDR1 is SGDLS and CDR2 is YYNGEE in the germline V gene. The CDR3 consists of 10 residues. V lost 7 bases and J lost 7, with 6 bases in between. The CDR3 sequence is CASGGNEQFF. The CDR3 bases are TGTGCCAGCGGGGGTAATGAGCAGTTCTTC. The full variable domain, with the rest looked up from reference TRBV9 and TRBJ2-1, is DSGVTQTPKHLITATGQRVTLRCSPRSGDLSVYWYQQSLDQGLQFLIQYYNGEERAKGNILERFSAQQFPDLHSELNLSSLELGDSALYFCASGGNEQFFGPGTRLTVL.

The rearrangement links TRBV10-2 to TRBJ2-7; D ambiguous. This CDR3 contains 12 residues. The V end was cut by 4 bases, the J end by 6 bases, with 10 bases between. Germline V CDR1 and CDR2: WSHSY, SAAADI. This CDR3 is CASSVTLGEQYF. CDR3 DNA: TGCGCCAGCAGTGTAACCCTCGGCGAGCAGTACTTC.

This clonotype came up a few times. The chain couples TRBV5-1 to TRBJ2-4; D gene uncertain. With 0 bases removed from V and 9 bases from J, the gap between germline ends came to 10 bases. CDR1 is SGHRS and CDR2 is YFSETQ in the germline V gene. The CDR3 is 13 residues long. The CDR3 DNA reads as TGCGCCAGCAGCTTGGAACAGTACGGCATTCAGTACTTC. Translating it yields CASSLEQYGIQYF.

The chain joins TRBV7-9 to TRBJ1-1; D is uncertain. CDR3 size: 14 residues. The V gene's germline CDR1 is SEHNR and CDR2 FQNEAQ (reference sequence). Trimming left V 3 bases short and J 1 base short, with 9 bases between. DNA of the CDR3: TGTGCCAGCAGCTTCGCGACACAGAACACTGAAGCTTTCTTT. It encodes CASSFATQNTEAFF.

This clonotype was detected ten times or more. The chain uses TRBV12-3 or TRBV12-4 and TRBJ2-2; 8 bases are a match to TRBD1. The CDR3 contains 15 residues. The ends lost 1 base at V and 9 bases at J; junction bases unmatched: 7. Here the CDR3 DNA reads TGTGCCAGCAGTTTAGTTCAGGGGGCCGGTTGGGAGCTGTTTTTT. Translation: CASSLVQGAGWELFF.

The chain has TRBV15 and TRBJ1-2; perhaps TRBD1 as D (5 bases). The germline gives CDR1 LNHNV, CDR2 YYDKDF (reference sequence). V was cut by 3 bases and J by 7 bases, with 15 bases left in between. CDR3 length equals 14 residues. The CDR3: CATSSLFGGFGYTF. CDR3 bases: TGTGCCACCAGCAGCTTATTTGGGGGGTTTGGCTACACCTTC. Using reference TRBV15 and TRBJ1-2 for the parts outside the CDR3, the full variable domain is DAMVIQNPRYQVTQFGKPVTLSCSQTLNHNVMYWYQQKSSQAPKLLFHYYDKDFNNEADTPDNFQSRRPNTSFCFLDIRSPGLGDTAMYLCATSSLFGGFGYTFGSGTRLTVV.

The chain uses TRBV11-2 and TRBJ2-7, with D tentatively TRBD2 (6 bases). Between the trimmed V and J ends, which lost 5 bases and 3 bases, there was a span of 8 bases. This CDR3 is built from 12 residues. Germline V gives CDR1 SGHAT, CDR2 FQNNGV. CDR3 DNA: TGTGCCAGCAGCCGGGAGAGCTACGAGCAGTACTTC. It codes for CASSRESYEQYF.

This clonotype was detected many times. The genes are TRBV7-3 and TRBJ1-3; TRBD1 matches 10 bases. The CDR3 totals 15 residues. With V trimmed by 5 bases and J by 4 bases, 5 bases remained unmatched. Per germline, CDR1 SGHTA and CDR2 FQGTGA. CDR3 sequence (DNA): TGTGCCAGCAGCCGAGACAGGGGGCGAGGAAACACCATATATTTT. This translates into CASSRDRGRGNTIYF.

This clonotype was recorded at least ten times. The CDR3 is CASSLLGTAKNIQYF. The CDR3 DNA follows: TGTGCCAGCAGTTTACTCGGCACAGCCAAAAACATTCAGTACTTC. The rearrangement links TRBV12-3 or TRBV12-4 to TRBJ2-4; D is unresolved. V lost 2 bases, J lost 0 bases, and 8 bases lay in between. This CDR3 is built from 15 residues.

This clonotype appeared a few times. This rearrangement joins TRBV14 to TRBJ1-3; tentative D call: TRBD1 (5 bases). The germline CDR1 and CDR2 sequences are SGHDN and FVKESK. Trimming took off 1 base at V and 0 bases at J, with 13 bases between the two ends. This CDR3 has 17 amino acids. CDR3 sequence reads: CASSQGETGFSGNTIYF. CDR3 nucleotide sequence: TGTGCCAGCAGCCAAGGCGAAACAGGTTTCTCTGGAAACACCATATATTTT.

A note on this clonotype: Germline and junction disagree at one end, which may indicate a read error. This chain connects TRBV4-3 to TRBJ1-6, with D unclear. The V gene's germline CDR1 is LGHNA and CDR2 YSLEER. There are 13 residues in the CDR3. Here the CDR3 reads CASSKGLGPPPHF. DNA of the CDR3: TGCGCCAGCAGCAAAGGTCTCGGGCCACCCCCCCACTTT.

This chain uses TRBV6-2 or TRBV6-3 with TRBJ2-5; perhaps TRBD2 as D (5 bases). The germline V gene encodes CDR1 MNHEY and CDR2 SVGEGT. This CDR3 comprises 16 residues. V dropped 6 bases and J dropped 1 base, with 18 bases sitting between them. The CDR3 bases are TGTGCCAGCAGCAACGCCCTAGGGAGAGCCCAAGAGACCCAGTACTTC. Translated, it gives CASSNALGRAQETQYF.